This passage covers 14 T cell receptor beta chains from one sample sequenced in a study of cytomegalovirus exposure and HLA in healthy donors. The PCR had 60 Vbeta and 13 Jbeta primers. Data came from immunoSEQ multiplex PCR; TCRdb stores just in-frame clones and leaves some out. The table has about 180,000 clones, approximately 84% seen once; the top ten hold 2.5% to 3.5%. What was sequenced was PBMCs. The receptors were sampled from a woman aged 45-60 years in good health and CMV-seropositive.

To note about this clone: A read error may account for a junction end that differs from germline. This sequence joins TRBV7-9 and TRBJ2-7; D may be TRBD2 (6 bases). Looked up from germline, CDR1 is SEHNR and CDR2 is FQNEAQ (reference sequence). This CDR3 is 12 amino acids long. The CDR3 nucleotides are TGTTCCAGCAGCGCGGGACCCTACGAGCAGTACTTC. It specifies CSSSAGPYEQYF. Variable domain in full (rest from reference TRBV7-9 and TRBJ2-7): DTGVSQNPRHKITKRGQNVTFRCDPISEHNRLYWYRQTLGQGPEFLTYFQNEAQLEKSRLLSDRFSAERPKGSFSTLEIQRTEQGDSAMYLCSSSAGPYEQYFGPGTRLTVT.

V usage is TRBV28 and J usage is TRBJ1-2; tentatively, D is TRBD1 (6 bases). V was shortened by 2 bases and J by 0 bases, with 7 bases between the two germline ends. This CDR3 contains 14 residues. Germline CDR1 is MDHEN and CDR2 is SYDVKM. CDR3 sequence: CASSLAGANYGYTF. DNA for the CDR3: TGTGCCAGCAGTTTAGCAGGGGCTAACTATGGCTACACCTTC.

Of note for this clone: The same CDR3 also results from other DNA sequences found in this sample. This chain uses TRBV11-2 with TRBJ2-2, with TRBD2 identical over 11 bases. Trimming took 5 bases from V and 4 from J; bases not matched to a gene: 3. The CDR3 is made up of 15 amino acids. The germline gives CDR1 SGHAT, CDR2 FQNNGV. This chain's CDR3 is CASSLGLAGTGELFF. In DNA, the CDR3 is TGTGCCAGCAGCCTTGGACTAGCGGGCACCGGGGAGCTGTTTTTT. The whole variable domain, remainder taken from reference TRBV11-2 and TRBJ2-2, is EAGVAQSPRYKIIEKRQSVAFWCNPISGHATLYWYQQILGQGPKLLIQFQNNGVVDDSQLPKDRFSAERLKGVDSTLKIQPAKLEDSAVYLCASSLGLAGTGELFFGEGSRLTVL.

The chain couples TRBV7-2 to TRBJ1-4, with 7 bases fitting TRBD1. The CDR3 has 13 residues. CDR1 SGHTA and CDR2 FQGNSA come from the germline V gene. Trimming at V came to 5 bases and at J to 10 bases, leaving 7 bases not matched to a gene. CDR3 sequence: CASSTTGVGKLFF. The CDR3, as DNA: TGTGCCAGCAGCACAACAGGGGTCGGAAAACTGTTTTTT.

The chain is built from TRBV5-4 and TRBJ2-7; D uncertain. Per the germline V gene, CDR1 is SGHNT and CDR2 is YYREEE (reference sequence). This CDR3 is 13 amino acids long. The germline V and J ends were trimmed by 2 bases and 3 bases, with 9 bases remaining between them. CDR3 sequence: CASSFEPNYEQYF. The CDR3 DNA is TGTGCCAGCAGCTTTGAGCCCAACTACGAGCAGTACTTC.

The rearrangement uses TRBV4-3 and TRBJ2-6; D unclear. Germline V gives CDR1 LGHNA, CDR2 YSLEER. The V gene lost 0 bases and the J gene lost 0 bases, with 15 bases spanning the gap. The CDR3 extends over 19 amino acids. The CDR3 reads CASSQDVLERHSGANVLTF. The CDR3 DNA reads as TGCGCCAGCAGCCAAGACGTTTTAGAACGACACTCTGGGGCCAACGTCCTGACTTTC.

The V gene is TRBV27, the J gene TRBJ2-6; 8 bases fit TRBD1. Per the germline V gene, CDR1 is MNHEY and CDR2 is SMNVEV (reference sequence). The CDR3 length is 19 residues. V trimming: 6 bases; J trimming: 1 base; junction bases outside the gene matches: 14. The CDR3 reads CASSLGRQGAWSGANVLTF. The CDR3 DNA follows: TGTGCCAGCAGCTTAGGTAGGCAGGGGGCATGGTCTGGGGCCAACGTCCTGACTTTC.

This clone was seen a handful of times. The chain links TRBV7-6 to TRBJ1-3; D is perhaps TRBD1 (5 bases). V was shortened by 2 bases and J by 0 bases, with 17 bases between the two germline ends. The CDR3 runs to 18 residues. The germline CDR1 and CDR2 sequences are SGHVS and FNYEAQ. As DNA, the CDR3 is TGTGCCAGCAGCTTAATGGGACTGCGCGGGAGCTCTGGAAACACCATATATTTT. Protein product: CASSLMGLRGSSGNTIYF.

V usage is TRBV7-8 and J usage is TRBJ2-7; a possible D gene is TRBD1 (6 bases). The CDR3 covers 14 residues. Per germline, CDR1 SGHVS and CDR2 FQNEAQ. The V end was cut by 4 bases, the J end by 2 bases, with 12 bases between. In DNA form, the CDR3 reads TGTGCCAGCAGCTATCGGGACATGACCTACGAGCAGTACTTC. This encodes CASSYRDMTYEQYF. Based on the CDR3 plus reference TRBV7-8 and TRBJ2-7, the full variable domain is GAGVSQSPRYKVAKRGQDVALRCDPISGHVSLFWYQQALGQGPEFLTYFQNEAQLDKSGLPSDRFFAERPEGSVSTLKIQRTQQEDSAVYLCASSYRDMTYEQYFGPGTRLTVT.

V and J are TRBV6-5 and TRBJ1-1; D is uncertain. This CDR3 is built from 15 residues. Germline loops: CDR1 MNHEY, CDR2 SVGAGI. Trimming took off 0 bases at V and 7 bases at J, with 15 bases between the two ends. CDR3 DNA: TGTGCCAGCAGTTACTCGATACTTCCCCTTTTTGAAGCTTTCTTT. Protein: CASSYSILPLFEAFF.

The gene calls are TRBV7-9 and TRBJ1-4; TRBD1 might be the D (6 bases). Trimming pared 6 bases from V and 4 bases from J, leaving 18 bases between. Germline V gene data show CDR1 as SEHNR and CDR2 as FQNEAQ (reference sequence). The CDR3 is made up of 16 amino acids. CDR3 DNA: TGTGCCAGCAGTGATGACCGAGGGGGGGTTAATGAAAAACTGTTTTTT. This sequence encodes CASSDDRGGVNEKLFF.

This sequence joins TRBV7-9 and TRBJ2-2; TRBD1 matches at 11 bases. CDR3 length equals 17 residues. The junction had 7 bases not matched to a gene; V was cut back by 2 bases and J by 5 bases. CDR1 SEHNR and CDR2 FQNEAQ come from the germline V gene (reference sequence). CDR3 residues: CASSLLTGDRGTGELFF. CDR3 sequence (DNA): TGTGCCAGCAGCTTACTTACTGGGGACAGGGGGACCGGGGAGCTGTTTTTT.

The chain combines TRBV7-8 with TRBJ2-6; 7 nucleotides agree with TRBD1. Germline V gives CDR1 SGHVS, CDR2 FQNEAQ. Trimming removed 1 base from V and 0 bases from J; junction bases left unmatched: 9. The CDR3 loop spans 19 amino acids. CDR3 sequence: CASSLVFRTGPSGANVLTF. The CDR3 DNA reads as TGTGCCAGCAGCTTAGTCTTTCGGACAGGACCCTCTGGGGCCAACGTCCTGACTTTC.

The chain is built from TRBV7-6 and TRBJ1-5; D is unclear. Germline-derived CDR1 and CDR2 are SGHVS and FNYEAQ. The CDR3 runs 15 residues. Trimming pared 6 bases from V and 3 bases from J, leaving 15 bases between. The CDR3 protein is CASSLLGSANQPQHF. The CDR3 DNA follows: TGTGCCAGCAGTCTCCTGGGGAGCGCCAATCAGCCCCAGCATTTT.